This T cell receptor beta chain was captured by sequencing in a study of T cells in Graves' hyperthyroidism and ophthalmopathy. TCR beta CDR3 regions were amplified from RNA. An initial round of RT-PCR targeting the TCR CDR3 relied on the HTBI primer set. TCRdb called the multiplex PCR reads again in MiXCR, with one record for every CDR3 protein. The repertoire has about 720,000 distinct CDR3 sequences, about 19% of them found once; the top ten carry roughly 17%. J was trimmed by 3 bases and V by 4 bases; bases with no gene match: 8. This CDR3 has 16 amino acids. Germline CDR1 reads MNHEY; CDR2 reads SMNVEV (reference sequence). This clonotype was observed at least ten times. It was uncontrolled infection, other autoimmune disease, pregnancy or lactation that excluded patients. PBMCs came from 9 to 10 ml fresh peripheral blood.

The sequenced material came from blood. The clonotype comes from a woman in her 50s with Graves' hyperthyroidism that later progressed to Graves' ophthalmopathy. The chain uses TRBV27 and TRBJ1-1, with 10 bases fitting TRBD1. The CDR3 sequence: CASSSPTGTGDTEAFF. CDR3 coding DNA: TGTGCCAGCAGTTCCCCAACCGGGACAGGGGACACTGAAGCTTTCTTT.